This is a list of T cell receptor beta chains from one sample in a study of OX40 agonist ivuxolimab in advanced cancers. Assay: immunoSEQ multiplex PCR; the TCRdb copy retains only in-frame clones and omits some. The repertoire consists of about 68,000 clones, with 75% to 95% occurring once and the leading ten covering 4.5% to 7.5%. Specimen: CD4+ or CD8+ T cells sorted from blood, collected in a trial of the OX40 agonist ivuxolimab. Receptors originate from an adult with an advanced solid tumor such as melanoma, head and neck, liver or kidney cancer. The conserved cysteine and the conserved F or W are not part of the CDR3 here. Each record gives: clone size, V gene, CDR3 length, CDR3 protein. Clone sizes are given selectively: once, few, many, or a class where the clone is expanded.

size: once; V: TRBV27; length: 15; CDR3: ASSWLVGGGPQETQY
size: -; V: TRBV6-5; length: 13; CDR3: ASSYLTGVSYEQY
size: -; V: TRBV6-5; length: 10; CDR3: ASSRLGDEQY
size: -; V: TRBV5-4; length: 13; CDR3: ASSLRGRGPYEQY
size: -; V: TRBV6-5; length: 13; CDR3: ASHNSGDNQETQY
size: -; V: TRBV5-1; length: 17; CDR3: ASRVLLSGTGDFSVGYT
size: -; V: TRBV4-3; length: 14; CDR3: ASSQDSGGFYNEQF
size: -; V: TRBV11-3; length: 11; CDR3: ASQTDNTGELF
size: once; V: TRBV27; length: 13; CDR3: ASTLSTSGSYEQY
size: -; V: TRBV4-3; length: 16; CDR3: ASSQASSGLDTTGELF
size: -; V: TRBV6-1; length: 12; CDR3: ASSLLTERDTQY
size: -; V: TRBV19; length: 15; CDR3: ASSWANGFYDNQPQH
size: once; V: TRBV29-1; length: 12; CDR3: SVAPTGSYDTQY
size: once; V: TRBV7-8; length: 12; CDR3: ASSLEGLYNEQF
size: -; V: TRBV27; length: 12; CDR3: ASSLLAGGETQY
size: -; V: TRBV28; length: 14; CDR3: ASSSGLAGAYNEQF
size: -; V: TRBV9; length: 13; CDR3: ASSVGDRGLGEAF
size: few; V: TRBV5-1; length: 13; CDR3: ASSLRGAVNTEAF
size: -; V: TRBV2; length: 10; CDR3: ASRWDVDTQY
size: -; V: TRBV4-3; length: 13; CDR3: ASSQAFLGNTEAF
size: -; V: TRBV6-5; length: 12; CDR3: ASSKNWGDTEAF
size: -; V: TRBV27; length: 13; CDR3: ASTISGANTGELF
size: -; V: TRBV6-5; length: 11; CDR3: ASSYTPQNEQF
size: once; V: TRBV29-1; length: 11; CDR3: SVWTGGFYGYT
size: -; V: TRBV6-1; length: 11; CDR3: AGQGRGNQPQH
size: -; V: TRBV5-4; length: 12; CDR3: ASSAGTSGSTTY
size: -; V: TRBV7-8; length: 11; CDR3: ASSSRGNQPQH
size: -; V: TRBV27; length: 13; CDR3: ASSLSTGMVYGYT
size: -; V: TRBV5-1; length: 15; CDR3: ASSLGGLRDRGNEQY
size: -; V: TRBV6-6; length: 10; CDR3: ASSELTQPQH
size: -; V: TRBV19; length: 14; CDR3: ASSIAGVEGHTEAF
size: -; V: TRBV28; length: 13; CDR3: ASSLLANSYNEQF
size: -; V: TRBV9; length: 11; CDR3: ASSGGPTGELF
size: -; V: TRBV7-2; length: 12; CDR3: ASSSVGGGDEQF
size: -; V: TRBV7-9; length: 14; CDR3: ASLPPGGSYYNEQF
size: -; V: TRBV4-1; length: 11; CDR3: ASSQDYGNEQY
size: -; V: TRBV7-2; length: 12; CDR3: ASSFYPVTGELF
size: -; V: TRBV7-6; length: 12; CDR3: ASSPTDGNTEAF
size: -; V: TRBV27; length: 12; CDR3: ASSFTGPSYEQY
size: once; V: TRBV7-9; length: 13; CDR3: ASSVGTAYNSPLH
size: -; V: TRBV4-3; length: 15; CDR3: ASSQDMWDRGIQPQH
size: -; V: TRBV5-1; length: 15; CDR3: ASSLAGQGRRNTEAF
size: -; V: TRBV4-3; length: 11; CDR3: ASSPFLNTEAF
size: -; V: TRBV27; length: 13; CDR3: ASSPLGNREREQY
size: -; V: TRBV9; length: 12; CDR3: ASSGYRGTDTQY
size: -; V: TRBV7-9; length: 10; CDR3: ASSEGENIQY
size: -; V: TRBV7-9; length: 12; CDR3: ASSPTVLNEKLF
size: -; V: TRBV14; length: 13; CDR3: ASSQRDSPIGEQF
size: -; V: TRBV13; length: 13; CDR3: ASSIGSFTTGELF